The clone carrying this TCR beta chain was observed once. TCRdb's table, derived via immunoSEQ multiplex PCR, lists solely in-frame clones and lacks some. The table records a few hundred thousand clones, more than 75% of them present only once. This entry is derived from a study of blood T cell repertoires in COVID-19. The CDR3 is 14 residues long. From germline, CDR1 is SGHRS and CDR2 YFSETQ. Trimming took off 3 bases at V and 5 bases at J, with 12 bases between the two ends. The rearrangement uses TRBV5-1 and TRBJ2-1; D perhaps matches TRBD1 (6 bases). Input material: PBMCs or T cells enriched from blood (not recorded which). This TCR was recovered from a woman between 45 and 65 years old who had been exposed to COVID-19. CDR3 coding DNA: TGCGCCAGCAGCTCGGTTTCAGGGGACAATGAGCAGTTCTTC. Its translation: CASSSVSGDNEQFF.